This is a list of T cell receptor beta chains from one sample in a study of radiation and T cells in renal cell carcinoma. Profiling relied on immunoSEQ multiplex PCR, and the TCRdb table lists in-frame clones only, not all of them. The table records 70,000 to 80,000 clones, approximately 86% of them present only once. Sequenced material: blood, taken from a patient whose treatment included radiotherapy and nephrectomy. The origin of the receptors is a woman in her fifties or sixties with renal cell carcinoma. CDR3s include the opening cysteine and the closing phenylalanine or tryptophan. Fields, in order: CDR3 protein, CDR3 DNA, clone size, J gene, D gene, CDR3 length, V gene. D genes are given only for firm matches. Expanded clones are given a class, and other clones once, few, many or no size at all.

CDR3aa: CASSLGLALETQYF; CDR3nt: TGTGCCAGCAGCTTGGGGCTAGCGTTGGAGACCCAGTACTTC; abundance: once; j_gene: TRBJ2-5; d_gene: -; len: 14; v_gene: TRBV5-8
CDR3aa: CASSQGATGSTDTQYF; CDR3nt: TGCGCCAGCAGCCAAGGTGCGACAGGGTCCACAGATACGCAGTATTTT; abundance: medium-sized; j_gene: TRBJ2-3; d_gene: TRBD1; len: 16; v_gene: TRBV4-3
CDR3aa: CASSPGTGGIGEQFF; CDR3nt: TGTGCCAGCAGCCCAGGGACAGGGGGCATAGGTGAGCAGTTCTTC; abundance: -; j_gene: TRBJ2-1; d_gene: TRBD1; len: 15; v_gene: TRBV2
CDR3aa: CASSLQGTEAFF; CDR3nt: TGTGCCAGCTCACTACAGGGAACTGAAGCTTTCTTT; abundance: few; j_gene: TRBJ1-1; d_gene: -; len: 12; v_gene: TRBV18
CDR3aa: CASSEQGQGFNSPLHF; CDR3nt: TGCGCCAGCAGCGAACAAGGACAGGGGTTTAATTCACCCCTCCACTTT; abundance: few; j_gene: TRBJ1-6; d_gene: TRBD1; len: 16; v_gene: TRBV5-1
CDR3aa: CASSLDAGSEQYF; CDR3nt: TGTGCCAGCAGCTTAGATGCAGGGAGCGAGCAGTACTTC; abundance: -; j_gene: TRBJ2-7; d_gene: -; len: 13; v_gene: TRBV7-7
CDR3aa: CASSLVAGDTEAFF; CDR3nt: TGTGCCAGCAGCTTAGTGGCAGGGGACACTGAAGCTTTCTTT; abundance: -; j_gene: TRBJ1-1; d_gene: -; len: 14; v_gene: TRBV7-8
CDR3aa: CASSLAGPYNEQFF; CDR3nt: TGCGCCAGCAGTCTAGCGGGACCGTACAATGAGCAGTTCTTC; abundance: -; j_gene: TRBJ2-1; d_gene: TRBD2; len: 14; v_gene: TRBV10-1
CDR3aa: CASSEEIGKETQYF; CDR3nt: TGTGCCAGCAGTGAAGAAATCGGTAAAGAGACCCAGTACTTC; abundance: few; j_gene: TRBJ2-5; d_gene: -; len: 14; v_gene: TRBV2
CDR3aa: CAIGPGQNSPLHF; CDR3nt: TGTGCCATCGGACCGGGACAGAATTCACCCCTCCACTTT; abundance: -; j_gene: TRBJ1-6; d_gene: TRBD1; len: 13; v_gene: TRBV10-3
CDR3aa: CASIRTSGPYEQYF; CDR3nt: TGTGCCAGCATTAGGACTAGCGGGCCCTACGAGCAGTACTTC; abundance: -; j_gene: TRBJ2-7; d_gene: TRBD2; len: 14; v_gene: TRBV6-5
CDR3aa: CASSPPQGYQETQYF; CDR3nt: TGTGCCAGCAGCCCTCCCCAGGGTTACCAAGAGACCCAGTACTTC; abundance: -; j_gene: TRBJ2-5; d_gene: -; len: 15; v_gene: TRBV7-2
CDR3aa: CASTTSGGFGEQYF; CDR3nt: TGTGCCAGCACGACTAGCGGAGGGTTCGGCGAGCAGTACTTC; abundance: -; j_gene: TRBJ2-7; d_gene: TRBD2; len: 14; v_gene: TRBV28
CDR3aa: CASSSSGFHETQYF; CDR3nt: TGTGCCAGCAGCTCCTCAGGGTTCCACGAGACCCAGTACTTC; abundance: -; j_gene: TRBJ2-5; d_gene: -; len: 14; v_gene: TRBV5-4
CDR3aa: CASSKECTEAFF; CDR3nt: TGTGCCAGCAGCAAAGAATGCACTGAAGCTTTCTTT; abundance: -; j_gene: TRBJ1-1; d_gene: -; len: 12; v_gene: TRBV21-1
CDR3aa: CASSLAGGAYEQFF; CDR3nt: TGTGCCAGCAGCCTAGCGGGAGGGGCCTATGAGCAGTTCTTC; abundance: -; j_gene: TRBJ2-1; d_gene: TRBD2; len: 14; v_gene: TRBV7-2
CDR3aa: CASSFGSLYTDTQYF; CDR3nt: TGTGCCAGCAGCTTTGGCAGCTTATACACAGATACGCAGTATTTT; abundance: -; j_gene: TRBJ2-3; d_gene: -; len: 15; v_gene: TRBV7-9
CDR3aa: CASSLGDRGFGYGYTF; CDR3nt: TGTGCCAGCAGTTTAGGGGACAGAGGATTTGGCTATGGCTACACCTTC; abundance: -; j_gene: TRBJ1-2; d_gene: TRBD1; len: 16; v_gene: TRBV6-5
CDR3aa: CASSQRSSTSGSYNEQFF; CDR3nt: TGCGCCAGCAGTCAACGGAGTTCGACTAGCGGGAGTTACAATGAGCAGTTCTTC; abundance: -; j_gene: TRBJ2-1; d_gene: TRBD2; len: 18; v_gene: TRBV23-1
CDR3aa: CASANALTGSRETQYF; CDR3nt: TGTGCCAGCGCCAATGCTTTGACAGGGTCGAGGGAGACCCAGTACTTC; abundance: -; j_gene: TRBJ2-5; d_gene: TRBD1; len: 16; v_gene: TRBV7-8
CDR3aa: CASSIEDSAGYTF; CDR3nt: TGTGCCAGTAGTATAGAGGACAGTGCGGGCTACACCTTC; abundance: -; j_gene: TRBJ1-2; d_gene: -; len: 13; v_gene: TRBV19
CDR3aa: CASSLRAETQYF; CDR3nt: TGTGCCAGCAGCTTAAGGGCAGAGACCCAGTACTTC; abundance: few; j_gene: TRBJ2-5; d_gene: -; len: 12; v_gene: TRBV7-2
CDR3aa: CASSPRQGPSPLHF; CDR3nt: TGTGCCAGCAGTCCCCGACAGGGCCCATCACCCCTCCACTTT; abundance: few; j_gene: TRBJ1-6; d_gene: TRBD1; len: 14; v_gene: TRBV27
CDR3aa: CASKPDTITGELFF; CDR3nt: TGTGCCAGCAAACCAGACACCATCACCGGGGAGCTGTTTTTT; abundance: -; j_gene: TRBJ2-2; d_gene: -; len: 14; v_gene: TRBV2
CDR3aa: CASSDRSSGRLTDTQYF; CDR3nt: TGTGCCAGCAGTGACCGATCATCGGGACGACTCACAGATACGCAGTATTTT; abundance: -; j_gene: TRBJ2-3; d_gene: -; len: 17; v_gene: TRBV6-4
CDR3aa: CASSLRQGRANYGYTF; CDR3nt: TGTGCCAGTAGTCTTCGACAGGGGCGAGCTAACTATGGCTACACCTTC; abundance: -; j_gene: TRBJ1-2; d_gene: TRBD1; len: 16; v_gene: TRBV19
CDR3aa: CSVTQGNSNQPQHF; CDR3nt: TGCAGCGTGACACAGGGGAATAGCAATCAGCCCCAGCATTTT; abundance: -; j_gene: TRBJ1-5; d_gene: TRBD1; len: 14; v_gene: TRBV29-1
CDR3aa: CASSRVTGSSYEQYF; CDR3nt: TGTGCCAGCAGTCGAGTGACAGGGAGCTCCTACGAGCAGTACTTC; abundance: once; j_gene: TRBJ2-7; d_gene: TRBD1; len: 15; v_gene: TRBV2
CDR3aa: CSARQGVAEAFF; CDR3nt: TGCAGCGCCCGACAGGGAGTCGCTGAAGCTTTCTTT; abundance: -; j_gene: TRBJ1-1; d_gene: TRBD1; len: 12; v_gene: TRBV29-1
CDR3aa: CTSSHGTNTGELFF; CDR3nt: TGCACCAGCAGCCATGGGACGAACACCGGGGAGCTGTTTTTT; abundance: -; j_gene: TRBJ2-2; d_gene: -; len: 14; v_gene: TRBV1
CDR3aa: CASSEIYPYNEQFF; CDR3nt: TGTGCCAGCAGTGAAATTTACCCTTACAATGAGCAGTTCTTC; abundance: -; j_gene: TRBJ2-1; d_gene: -; len: 14; v_gene: TRBV6-1
CDR3aa: CASSRELAYNEQFF; CDR3nt: TGTGCCAGCAGCAGAGAACTGGCCTACAATGAGCAGTTCTTC; abundance: medium-sized; j_gene: TRBJ2-1; d_gene: -; len: 14; v_gene: TRBV5-8
CDR3aa: CASSVTEIDGYTF; CDR3nt: TGTGCCAGCAGTGTGACAGAAATCGATGGCTACACCTTC; abundance: -; j_gene: TRBJ1-2; d_gene: -; len: 13; v_gene: TRBV2
CDR3aa: CASDEGTGGSNQPQHF; CDR3nt: TGCGCCAGCGACGAGGGGACAGGAGGTAGCAATCAGCCCCAGCATTTT; abundance: -; j_gene: TRBJ1-5; d_gene: TRBD1; len: 16; v_gene: TRBV10-1
CDR3aa: CASSDITGMNTEAFF; CDR3nt: TGCGCCAGCAGTGATATTACAGGGATGAACACTGAAGCTTTCTTT; abundance: -; j_gene: TRBJ1-1; d_gene: -; len: 15; v_gene: TRBV10-2
CDR3aa: CASSLGGGGSQETQYF; CDR3nt: TGTGCCAGCAGCTTAGGGGGAGGTGGGAGCCAAGAGACCCAGTACTTC; abundance: -; j_gene: TRBJ2-5; d_gene: -; len: 16; v_gene: TRBV11-3
CDR3aa: CASSEQGNSYEQYF; CDR3nt: TGTGCCAGCAGTGAGCAGGGAAACTCCTACGAGCAGTACTTC; abundance: -; j_gene: TRBJ2-7; d_gene: -; len: 14; v_gene: TRBV6-1
CDR3aa: CAINEGGANEQFF; CDR3nt: TGTGCCATCAATGAAGGGGGGGCAAATGAGCAGTTCTTC; abundance: few; j_gene: TRBJ2-1; d_gene: -; len: 13; v_gene: TRBV10-3
CDR3aa: CSAFLLGRYEQYF; CDR3nt: TGCAGCGCTTTTTTACTAGGAAGATACGAGCAGTACTTC; abundance: -; j_gene: TRBJ2-7; d_gene: -; len: 13; v_gene: TRBV29-1
CDR3aa: CASTEEAGGSIQYF; CDR3nt: TGTGCCAGCACCGAAGAAGCAGGGGGTAGTATTCAGTACTTC; abundance: -; j_gene: TRBJ2-7; d_gene: TRBD1; len: 14; v_gene: TRBV2
CDR3aa: CASSFSSQETQYF; CDR3nt: TGTGCCAGCAGCTTTAGCAGTCAAGAGACCCAGTACTTC; abundance: -; j_gene: TRBJ2-5; d_gene: -; len: 13; v_gene: TRBV5-5
CDR3aa: CASSLLAGNTGELFF; CDR3nt: TGCGCCAGCAGCTTGTTAGCGGGTAACACCGGGGAGCTGTTTTTT; abundance: -; j_gene: TRBJ2-2; d_gene: TRBD2; len: 15; v_gene: TRBV5-1
CDR3aa: CASSLSGTGNTGELFF; CDR3nt: TGCGCCAGCAGCCTGTCCGGGACAGGGAACACCGGGGAGCTGTTTTTT; abundance: -; j_gene: TRBJ2-2; d_gene: TRBD1; len: 16; v_gene: TRBV5-1
CDR3aa: CASSLASGTGGEKLFF; CDR3nt: TGCGCCAGCAGCTTGGCCTCCGGGACAGGGGGGGAAAAACTGTTTTTT; abundance: -; j_gene: TRBJ1-4; d_gene: TRBD1; len: 16; v_gene: TRBV5-1
CDR3aa: CASSEGSVGPQHF; CDR3nt: TGTGCCAGCAGTGAAGGATCCGTAGGGCCCCAGCATTTT; abundance: -; j_gene: TRBJ1-5; d_gene: -; len: 13; v_gene: TRBV6-1
CDR3aa: CASSPKQGSHEQYF; CDR3nt: TGTGCCAGCTCACCAAAACAGGGGTCCCACGAGCAGTACTTC; abundance: once; j_gene: TRBJ2-7; d_gene: TRBD1; len: 14; v_gene: TRBV18
CDR3aa: CASSQDLGQGPFF; CDR3nt: TGTGCCAGCAGCCAAGATCTGGGACAGGGGCCGTTCTTC; abundance: -; j_gene: TRBJ2-1; d_gene: TRBD1; len: 13; v_gene: TRBV14
CDR3aa: CASSTGWGFDNQPQHF; CDR3nt: TGTGCCAGTAGTACAGGGTGGGGATTTGACAATCAGCCCCAGCATTTT; abundance: once; j_gene: TRBJ1-5; d_gene: -; len: 16; v_gene: TRBV19
CDR3aa: CASKGQGSPYEQYF; CDR3nt: TGTGCCAGCAAAGGTCAGGGGTCCCCCTACGAGCAGTACTTC; abundance: once; j_gene: TRBJ2-7; d_gene: -; len: 14; v_gene: TRBV25-1
CDR3aa: CATRTDGNTIYF; CDR3nt: TGTGCCACGAGAACGGACGGAAACACCATATATTTT; abundance: -; j_gene: TRBJ1-3; d_gene: -; len: 12; v_gene: TRBV6-5
CDR3aa: CASSSLSYEQYF; CDR3nt: TGTGCCAGCAGTTCCCTCTCCTACGAGCAGTACTTC; abundance: -; j_gene: TRBJ2-7; d_gene: -; len: 12; v_gene: TRBV27
CDR3aa: CASSLTQGAGGYTF; CDR3nt: TGTGCCAGCAGCCTGACACAGGGGGCGGGTGGCTACACCTTC; abundance: -; j_gene: TRBJ1-2; d_gene: TRBD1; len: 14; v_gene: TRBV5-4